The 24 T cell receptor beta chains below all came from one sample that was sequenced in a study of graft-versus-host responses after intestinal transplantation. TCRdb's copy holds only in-frame clones and misses some; the assay was immunoSEQ multiplex PCR. Of more than 100,000 clones in the sample, about 93% were seen once. No antigen has been identified for these receptors. Sequencing used unstimulated CD4+ T cells sorted from spleen or lymph node cells, obtained before intestinal transplant. These receptors originate from a human donor who received an intestinal transplant.

The chain is built from TRBV19 and TRBJ1-2, with unresolved D. The germline CDR1 and CDR2 sequences are LNHDA and SQIVND (reference sequence). CDR3 length: 18 residues. The ends were cut back, 5 bases at V and 0 bases at J, with 22 bases in the middle. This CDR3 reads CASSQSIIPQLANYGYTF. The CDR3 nucleotides read TGTGCCAGTAGTCAATCCATCATCCCCCAGTTAGCTAACTATGGCTACACCTTC.

This clone was seen more than once but under ten times. The rearrangement links TRBV5-4 to TRBJ1-1, with a weak D call TRBD1 (6 bases). Trimming pared 0 bases from V and 1 base from J, leaving 13 bases between. The CDR3 is 16 residues long. Germline V lookup: CDR1 SGHNT, CDR2 YYREEE (reference sequence). In DNA form, the CDR3 reads TGTGCCAGCAGCTTGGGCCTACCGGGACAGAACACTGAAGCTTTCTTT. This codes for CASSLGLPGQNTEAFF.

The chain couples TRBV9 to TRBJ2-2; D is unresolved. This CDR3 spans 15 amino acids. V was cut by 1 base and J by 1 base, with 8 bases left in between. CDR1 SGDLS and CDR2 YYNGEE come from the germline V gene. CDR3: CASSVSPENTGELFF. CDR3 nucleotides: TGTGCCAGCAGCGTATCCCCCGAGAACACCGGGGAGCTGTTTTTT. Variable domain in full (rest from reference TRBV9 and TRBJ2-2): DSGVTQTPKHLITATGQRVTLRCSPRSGDLSVYWYQQSLDQGLQFLIQYYNGEERAKGNILERFSAQQFPDLHSELNLSSLELGDSALYFCASSVSPENTGELFFGEGSRLTVL.

This rearrangement joins TRBV7-3 to TRBJ2-3; D gene unclear. V was trimmed by 5 bases and J by 1 base, leaving 10 bases between them. The CDR3 has 14 residues. Germline CDR1 reads SGHTA; CDR2 reads FQGTGA. The CDR3 nucleotides are TGTGCCAGCAGCAAGAATGCAGGCACAGATACGCAGTATTTT. Protein sequence: CASSKNAGTDTQYF.

Details on this clone: Other DNA variants within this sample encode the same CDR3. V is TRBV19 and J is TRBJ1-2; D is unresolved. Germline V gene lookup returns CDR1 LNHDA and CDR2 SQIVND (reference sequence). Trimming took 3 bases from V and 8 from J, leaving 22 bases between them. The CDR3 has 16 residues. This chain's CDR3 is CASSIEGSKLRGGYTF. CDR3 bases: TGTGCCAGTAGTATTGAGGGATCCAAGCTCCGCGGGGGCTACACCTTC. The entire variable domain, with the rest obtained from reference TRBV19 and TRBJ1-2, is as follows: DGGITQSPKYLFRKEGQNVTLSCEQNLNHDAMYWYRQDPGQGLRLIYYSQIVNDFQKGDIAEGYSVSREKKESFPLTVTSAQKNPTAFYLCASSIEGSKLRGGYTFGSGTRLTVV.

The chain employs TRBV6-5 and TRBJ2-1; 7 nucleotides align to TRBD2. Germline V CDR1 and CDR2: MNHEY, SVGAGI. The CDR3 is 15 amino acids. Trimming at V came to 1 base and at J to 7 bases, leaving 7 bases not matched to a gene. The DNA of the CDR3 is TGTGCCAGCAGTTACTTGGCGGCTAGCGGTAATGAGCAGTTCTTC. It is translated as CASSYLAASGNEQFF.

This chain uses TRBV14 with TRBJ1-1; D ambiguous. Between the trimmed V and J ends, which lost 2 bases and 2 bases, there was a span of 6 bases. Germline assignment: CDR1 SGHDN and CDR2 FVKESK. This CDR3 region has 13 residues. CDR3 nucleotides: TGTGCCAGCAGCCAACTCCGTAACACTGAAGCTTTCTTT. As protein: CASSQLRNTEAFF.

The chain uses TRBV7-9 and TRBJ2-2; D ambiguous. The V gene's germline CDR1 is SEHNR and CDR2 FQNEAQ (reference sequence). This CDR3 is built from 11 residues. The V end lost 2 bases, the J end lost 6 bases, and 1 base lay between the germline ends. This CDR3 reads CASSLSGELFF. CDR3 DNA: TGTGCCAGCAGCTTATCCGGGGAGCTGTTTTTT.

The chain combines TRBV5-4 with TRBJ2-3; D is unclear. V dropped 0 bases and J dropped 6 bases, with 11 bases sitting between them. Germline V gene lookup returns CDR1 SGHNT and CDR2 YYREEE (reference sequence). The CDR3 has 14 amino acids. Here the CDR3 DNA reads TGTGCCAGCAGCTTGGATCTAACCGTTGATACGCAGTATTTT. Translation: CASSLDLTVDTQYF.

V and J are TRBV11-3 and TRBJ2-1, with D possibly TRBD1 on 6 matching bases. CDR1 and CDR2 from the germline V gene are SGHNT and YENEEA. Trimming took 0 bases from V and 9 from J, leaving 6 bases between them. The CDR3 is 12 amino acids. The CDR3 region is CASSLEGGEQFF. Written as DNA, the CDR3 is TGTGCCAGCAGCTTAGAAGGGGGTGAGCAGTTCTTC.

This rearrangement joins TRBV27 to TRBJ2-4; unclear D gene. With 4 bases removed from V and 0 bases from J, the gap between germline ends came to 13 bases. CDR3 size: 16 residues. The V gene's germline CDR1 is MNHEY and CDR2 SMNVEV (reference sequence). CDR3 region: CASSSSPTRAKNIQYF. CDR3 nucleotide sequence: TGTGCCAGCAGTTCGTCCCCGACACGAGCCAAAAACATTCAGTACTTC.

Points on this clone: At one end, the junction sequence differs from germline, possibly due to a read error. This chain uses TRBV10-3 with TRBJ2-7, with 7 positions matching TRBD2. This CDR3 has 13 amino acids. CDR1 ENHRY and CDR2 SYGVKD come from the germline V gene. This CDR3 reads CAIGDLGGGEQYF. In nucleotides, the CDR3 is TGTGCCATCGGTGACCTCGGGGGAGGGGAGCAGTACTTC.

The chain has TRBV5-1 and TRBJ2-5; D assignment may be TRBD1 or TRBD2 (5 bases each). V lost 3 bases to trimming and J lost 3 bases, with 15 bases between them. The germline V gene encodes CDR1 SGHRS and CDR2 YFSETQ. The CDR3 runs to 15 residues. The CDR3 sequence is CASSYGGRGKETQYF. CDR3 bases: TGCGCCAGCAGCTATGGAGGAAGGGGCAAAGAGACCCAGTACTTC.

The J gene is TRBJ1-5, the V gene TRBV7-9; D ambiguous. The CDR3 runs 13 residues. The V and J ends lost 10 bases and 3 bases respectively, with 13 bases between them. Germline V gene lookup returns CDR1 SEHNR and CDR2 FQNEAQ (reference sequence). This chain's CDR3 is CATTPGNNQPQHF. DNA for the CDR3: TGTGCCACCACCCCGGGGAACAATCAGCCCCAGCATTTT.

V is TRBV27 and J is TRBJ1-4, with D perhaps TRBD1 (6 bases). CDR1 and CDR2 from the germline V gene are MNHEY and SMNVEV (reference sequence). This CDR3 has 15 residues. Trimming stripped 8 bases from V and 6 bases from J, with 19 bases between. The CDR3: CASSLAAGVYEKLFF. The DNA of the CDR3 is TGTGCCAGCTCCCTGGCGGCAGGGGTCTATGAAAAACTGTTTTTT.

The chain joins TRBV4-1 to TRBJ2-7, with D tentatively TRBD1 (6 bases). The length of the CDR3 is 13 residues. The V end lost 0 bases, the J end lost 7 bases, and 10 bases lay between the germline ends. CDR1 is MGHRA and CDR2 is YSYEKL in the germline V gene. CDR3 sequence: CASSQDSGEEQYF. The CDR3 DNA sequence: TGCGCCAGCAGCCAAGATTCAGGGGAGGAGCAGTACTTC.

The chain recombines TRBV7-2 with TRBJ2-1; 9 positions agree with TRBD1. The germline V gene has CDR1 SGHTA and CDR2 FQGNSA. The CDR3 runs 14 residues. Trimming took 3 bases from V and 10 from J; bases not matched to a gene: 7. Written as DNA, the CDR3 is TGTGCCAGCAGCTTCCGGGACAGGGTGTTGGAGCAGTTCTTC. As protein: CASSFRDRVLEQFF.

V gene TRBV10-1 combines with J gene TRBJ2-4, with D hard to call. Germline loops: CDR1 WNHNN, CDR2 SYGVQD (reference sequence). This CDR3 spans 15 amino acids. V lost 3 bases and J 1 base, leaving 10 bases between the germline ends. CDR3 nucleotide sequence: TGCGCCAGCAGTGAAGGCAGCCGGGCCAAAAACATTCAGTACTTC. It codes for CASSEGSRAKNIQYF.

The CDR3 sequence: CASSQGRRTEAFF. The DNA for the CDR3 is TGTGCCAGCAGCCAGGGGAGGCGGACTGAAGCTTTCTTT. The chain combines TRBV28 with TRBJ1-1, with a tentative D call TRBD1 (6 bases). This CDR3 contains 13 residues. V lost 6 bases and J 5 bases, leaving 13 bases between the germline ends. The germline CDR1 and CDR2 sequences are MDHEN and SYDVKM.

The genes are TRBV28 and TRBJ2-7, with D possibly matching TRBD1 (7 bases). The CDR3 runs to 14 residues. In germline, CDR1 is MDHEN, CDR2 SYDVKM. Trimming removed 9 bases from V and 4 bases from J, with 19 bases in between. The CDR3 is CASQSRTGLYEQYF. CDR3 sequence (DNA): TGTGCCAGTCAAAGTAGGACAGGACTATACGAGCAGTACTTC. The variable domain in full, completed from reference TRBV28 and TRBJ2-7, reads DVKVTQSSRYLVKRTGEKVFLECVQDMDHENMFWYRQDPGLGLRLIYFSYDVKMKEKGDIPEGYSVSREKKERFSLILESASTNQTSMYLCASQSRTGLYEQYFGPGTRLTVT.

The J gene is TRBJ1-1, the V gene TRBV20-1, with D hard to call. The length of the CDR3 is 11 residues. From germline, CDR1 is DFQATT and CDR2 SNEGSKA (reference sequence). The CDR3 coding sequence is TGCAGGGCCGTTGAGGACACTGAAGCTTTCTTT. Its protein is CRAVEDTEAFF.

CDR3 nucleotide sequence: TGTGCCAGTAGTATAAGGACGGAAGAGACCCAGTACTTC. The encoded protein is CASSIRTEETQYF. The chain has TRBV19 and TRBJ2-5; D call uncertain. Trimming pared 2 bases from V and 3 bases from J, leaving 7 bases between. The CDR3 extends over 13 amino acids. Germline CDR1 LNHDA, CDR2 SQIVND (reference sequence).

On this clone itself: Other DNA sequences within the sample encode an identical CDR3. The rearrangement uses TRBV5-1 and TRBJ2-5, with TRBD2 identical over 10 bases. Germline V lookup: CDR1 SGHRS, CDR2 YFSETQ. The CDR3 is 17 residues long. The ends lost 0 bases at V and 5 bases at J; junction bases unmatched: 10. CDR3 amino acids: CASSLAGLAGGRETQYF. The CDR3, as DNA: TGCGCCAGCAGCTTGGCCGGGTTAGCGGGAGGAAGGGAGACCCAGTACTTC.

CDR3 amino acids: CASSLAQNTEAFF. The DNA for the CDR3 is TGCGCCAGCAGCCTGGCCCAAAACACTGAAGCTTTCTTT. The chain carries TRBV5-1 and TRBJ1-1, with D unclear. Germline values: CDR1 SGHRS, CDR2 YFSETQ. V was clipped by 4 bases and J by 2 bases, with 9 bases between them. CDR3 length: 13 residues.